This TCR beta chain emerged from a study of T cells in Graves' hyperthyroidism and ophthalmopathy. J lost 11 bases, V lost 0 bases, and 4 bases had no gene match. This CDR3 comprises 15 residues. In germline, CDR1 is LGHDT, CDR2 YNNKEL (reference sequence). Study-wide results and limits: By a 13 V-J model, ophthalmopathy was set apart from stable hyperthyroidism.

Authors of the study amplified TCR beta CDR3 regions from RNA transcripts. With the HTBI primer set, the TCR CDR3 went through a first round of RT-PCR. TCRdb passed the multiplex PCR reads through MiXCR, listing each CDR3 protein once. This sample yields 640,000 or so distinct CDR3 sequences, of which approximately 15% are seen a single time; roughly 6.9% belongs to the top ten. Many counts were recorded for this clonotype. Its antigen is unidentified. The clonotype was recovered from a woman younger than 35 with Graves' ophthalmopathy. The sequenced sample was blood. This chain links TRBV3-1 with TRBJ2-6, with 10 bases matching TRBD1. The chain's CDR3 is CASSQDRGTGDVLTF. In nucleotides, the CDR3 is TGTGCCAGCAGCCAAGATAGGGGGACAGGGGACGTCCTGACTTTC. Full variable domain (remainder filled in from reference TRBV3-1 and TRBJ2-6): DTAVSQTPKYLVTQMGNDKSIKCEQNLGHDTMYWYKQDSKKFLKIMFSYNNKELIINETVPNRFSPKSPDKAHLNLHINSLELGDSAVYFCASSQDRGTGDVLTFGAGSRLTVL.